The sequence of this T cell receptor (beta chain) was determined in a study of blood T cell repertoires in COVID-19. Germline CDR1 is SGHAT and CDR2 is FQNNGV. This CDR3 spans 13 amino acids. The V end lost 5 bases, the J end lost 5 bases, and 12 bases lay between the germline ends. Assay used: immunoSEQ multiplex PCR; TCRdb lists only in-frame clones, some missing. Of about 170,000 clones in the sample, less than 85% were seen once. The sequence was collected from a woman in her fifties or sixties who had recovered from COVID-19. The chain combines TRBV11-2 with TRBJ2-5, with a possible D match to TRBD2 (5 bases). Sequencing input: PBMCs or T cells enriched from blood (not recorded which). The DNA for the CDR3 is TGTGCCAGCAGCACGGGAAGGGCGGAGACCCAGTACTTC. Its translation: CASSTGRAETQYF.